Following are 23 T cell receptor beta chains from one sample sequenced in a study of CD8 T cells in Susac syndrome. RNA in amounts of roughly 0.45 to 1 ug was reverse transcribed with random hexamers. TCRdb re-analysed the immunoSEQ multiplex PCR reads in MiXCR, keeping a single row per CDR3 protein. The sample has a few hundred thousand distinct CDR3 sequences; nearly 97% are singletons. Material: CD4+ T cells from PBMCs. These receptors were obtained from a human donor with multiple sclerosis.

The chain uses TRBV25-1 and TRBJ2-1; D gene ambiguous. V lost 5 bases, J lost 3 bases, and 11 bases lay in between. This CDR3 spans 14 amino acids. Germline V lookup: CDR1 MGHDK, CDR2 SYGVNS. CDR3 in amino acids: CASSLETVYNEQFF. Written as DNA, the CDR3 is TGTGCCAGCAGTTTGGAGACGGTCTACAATGAGCAGTTCTTC.

The gene calls are TRBV24-1 and TRBJ2-1; maybe TRBD1 (6 bases). Trimming removed 6 bases from V and 9 bases from J, with 14 bases in between. The length of the CDR3 is 13 residues. Germline CDR1 is KGHDR and CDR2 is SFDVKD. The CDR3 coding sequence is TGTGCCACCAGTCGGGCCCCCAGGGGTGAGCAGTTCTTC. This codes for CATSRAPRGEQFF.

This clonotype was found once. The chain has TRBV5-4 and TRBJ1-2, with a weak D call TRBD1 (5 bases). The CDR3 runs to 14 residues. The germline V gene encodes CDR1 SGHNT and CDR2 YYREEE (reference sequence). V shed 7 bases and J shed 4 bases, with 17 bases lying between them. The CDR3 here is CASSTGLRGYGYTF. DNA of the CDR3: TGTGCCAGCTCAACAGGCCTACGGGGCTATGGCTACACCTTC.

This chain joins TRBV2 and TRBJ2-1, with 7 bases matching TRBD1. CDR3 length: 13 amino acids. Germline V gene data show CDR1 as SNHLY and CDR2 as FYNNEI. J lost 0 bases, V lost 11 bases, and 4 bases had no gene match. The CDR3 coding sequence is TGTGCCGCCCGGACAGGCTCCTACAATGAGCAGTTCTTC. Encoded protein: CAARTGSYNEQFF.

A single count supports this clonotype. The chain employs TRBV30 and TRBJ2-1, with 14 bases lining up with TRBD2. This CDR3 comprises 16 residues. CDR1 GTSNPN and CDR2 SVGIG come from the germline V gene (reference sequence). With V trimmed by 8 bases and J by 7 bases, 13 bases remained unmatched. The CDR3 is CASRARLAGGSNEQFF. The CDR3 DNA sequence: TGTGCCAGCCGCGCCAGACTAGCGGGAGGGTCGAATGAGCAGTTCTTC.

This clonotype was seen only once. The chain is built from TRBV7-8 and TRBJ2-3; 10 bases are shared with TRBD1. V was pared by 7 bases and J by 3 bases, with 7 bases of the junction left unmatched. Germline V gene lookup returns CDR1 SGHVS and CDR2 FQNEAQ. CDR3 length: 15 residues. The CDR3 protein is CASKNRDRGTDTQYF. The CDR3 DNA reads TGTGCCAGCAAAAACCGGGACAGGGGTACAGATACGCAGTATTTT.

The V gene is TRBV30, the J gene TRBJ2-1; 10 positions match TRBD2. The CDR3 extends over 15 amino acids. Germline loops: CDR1 GTSNPN, CDR2 SVGIG (reference sequence). Trimming at V came to 3 bases and at J to 8 bases, leaving 10 bases not matched to a gene. CDR3 sequence: CAWSFGLAENDEQFF. The CDR3, as DNA: TGTGCCTGGAGCTTCGGACTAGCGGAAAACGATGAGCAGTTCTTC.

V usage is TRBV20-1 and J usage is TRBJ2-7; 7 bases are shared with TRBD1. CDR3 length equals 14 residues. The ends lost 3 bases at V and 3 bases at J; junction bases unmatched: 8. Germline V CDR1 and CDR2: DFQATT, SNEGSKA (reference sequence). The CDR3 DNA reads as TGCAGTGCTAGGGGACAGCTCGTCGTCTACGAGCAGTACTTC. Its translation: CSARGQLVVYEQYF.

This chain uses TRBV20-1 with TRBJ2-7; D is tentatively TRBD1 or TRBD2 (5 bases each). Germline CDR1 reads DFQATT; CDR2 reads SNEGSKA (reference sequence). Trimming pared 5 bases from V and 2 bases from J, leaving 13 bases between. This CDR3 is 13 amino acids long. The CDR3 DNA reads TGCAGTGCTTATCGACGGGGCGCCTACGAGCAGTACTTC. Its protein is CSAYRRGAYEQYF.

This clonotype was seen more than once but under ten times. The CDR3 loop reads CSVGGTGANVLTF. The CDR3 DNA reads TGCAGCGTTGGCGGAACTGGGGCCAACGTCCTGACTTTC. The chain links TRBV29-1 to TRBJ2-6, with D hard to call. Between the trimmed V and J ends, which lost 4 bases and 2 bases, there was a span of 6 bases. Looked up from germline, CDR1 is SQVTM and CDR2 is ANQGSEA. The CDR3 covers 13 residues. Complete variable domain (other parts from reference TRBV29-1 and TRBJ2-6): SAVISQKPSRDICQRGTSLTIQCQVDSQVTMMFWYRQQPGQSLTLIATANQGSEATYESGFVIDKFPISRPNLTFSTLTVSNMSPEDSSIYLCSVGGTGANVLTFGAGSRLTVL.

The rearrangement uses TRBV7-2 and TRBJ2-3; D is perhaps TRBD1 or TRBD2 (5 bases each). The CDR3 runs to 15 residues. Germline V CDR1 and CDR2: SGHTA, FQGNSA. Trimming removed 7 bases from V and 2 bases from J, with 16 bases in between. CDR3 bases: TGTGCCAGCAAGCCCGAGAGGGGCTCCACAGATACGCAGTATTTT. Its translation is CASKPERGSTDTQYF.

This clonotype appeared a single time. The J gene is TRBJ2-1, the V gene TRBV5-1; 9 nucleotides agree with TRBD1. CDR3 size: 15 residues. Germline CDR1 and CDR2: SGHRS and YFSETQ. J was trimmed by 9 bases and V by 5 bases; bases with no gene match: 12. The CDR3 is CASSPPGQGIGEQFF. The CDR3 nucleotides read TGCGCCAGCAGTCCGCCGGGACAGGGCATCGGTGAGCAGTTCTTC.

This chain joins TRBV4-2 and TRBJ1-1; possible D gene TRBD1, 6 bases. Germline loops: CDR1 LGHNA, CDR2 YNFKEQ. Trimming stripped 6 bases from V and 1 base from J, with 18 bases between. This CDR3 comprises 16 residues. The CDR3, as DNA: TGTGCCAGCAGACTCTTATTTGAGGACAGGAACACTGAAGCTTTCTTT. Translated, it gives CASRLLFEDRNTEAFF.

The rearrangement joins TRBV27 to TRBJ2-3; D is undetermined. V lost 10 bases to trimming and J lost 6 bases, with 20 bases between them. The length of the CDR3 is 14 residues. Germline CDR1 MNHEY, CDR2 SMNVEV (reference sequence). The CDR3 DNA is TGTGCCACCAAGTCCCAGGCCGCCAAGGATACGCAGTATTTT. This codes for CATKSQAAKDTQYF.

The rearrangement links TRBV10-3 to TRBJ2-7; possibly TRBD2 for D (5 bases). Germline CDR1 is ENHRY and CDR2 is SYGVKD. V was trimmed by 5 bases and J by 1 base, leaving 12 bases between them. The CDR3 length is 14 residues. In DNA, the CDR3 is TGTGCCATCAGTCGGTCTAGCCGGTCCTACGAGCAGTACTTC. Protein product: CAISRSSRSYEQYF.

The chain is built from TRBV28 and TRBJ1-2, with a tentative D call TRBD1 (5 bases). V lost 8 bases and J 8 bases, leaving 12 bases between the germline ends. The CDR3 has 11 residues. CDR1 and CDR2 (germline): MDHEN, SYDVKM. The CDR3 DNA sequence: TGTGCCAGCGGGGGGGTACTCGGCTACACCTTC. Protein product: CASGGVLGYTF.

The gene calls are TRBV7-9 and TRBJ2-5; D possibly matches TRBD1 or TRBD2 (5 bases each). This CDR3 contains 14 residues. Trimming removed 6 bases from V and 1 base from J, with 12 bases in between. Germline V gene data show CDR1 as SEHNR and CDR2 as FQNEAQ (reference sequence). The CDR3 nucleotides are TGTGCCAGCAGACAAGGGACGGCCCAAGAGACCCAGTACTTC. Protein product: CASRQGTAQETQYF.

CDR3 amino acids: CASSQLGPYEQYF. CDR3 DNA: TGTGCCAGCAGCCAACTCGGGCCCTACGAGCAGTACTTC. This rearrangement joins TRBV3-1 to TRBJ2-7; D not certain. The V gene lost 2 bases and the J gene lost 2 bases, with 7 bases spanning the gap. Germline assignment: CDR1 LGHDT and CDR2 YNNKEL (reference sequence). CDR3 length: 13 residues.

The chain joins TRBV2 to TRBJ2-4, with 8 bases fitting TRBD2. Germline loops: CDR1 SNHLY, CDR2 FYNNEI. This CDR3 is 13 amino acids long. The trim removed 3 bases at V and 8 bases at J, leaving 3 bases unmatched. CDR3 bases: TGTGCCAGCAGTGATAGCGGGGATGACATTCAGTACTTC. This gives the protein CASSDSGDDIQYF.

This chain joins TRBV12-3 or TRBV12-4 and TRBJ1-5; tentative D call: TRBD1 (5 bases). CDR3 length equals 13 residues. V lost 8 bases and J 4 bases, leaving 12 bases between the germline ends. The CDR3 sequence: CASGYRLNQPQHF. DNA for the CDR3: TGTGCCAGCGGGTACAGGTTAAATCAGCCCCAGCATTTT.

V usage is TRBV15 and J usage is TRBJ1-2; D is ambiguous. In germline, CDR1 is LNHNV, CDR2 YYDKDF (reference sequence). The CDR3 spans 12 residues. V lost 0 bases and J lost 5, with 4 bases in between. The CDR3 nucleotides are TGTGCCACCAGCAGAGATCGGTATGGCTACACCTTC. It translates to CATSRDRYGYTF.

This chain links TRBV6-6 with TRBJ2-1, with D possibly matching TRBD1 (6 bases). The CDR3 loop spans 15 amino acids. Germline V lookup: CDR1 MNHNY, CDR2 SVGAGI (reference sequence). With 2 bases removed from V and 2 bases from J, the gap between germline ends came to 10 bases. This chain's CDR3 is CASSYGTPTYNEQFF. CDR3 coding DNA: TGTGCCAGCAGTTACGGGACACCCACCTACAATGAGCAGTTCTTC.

The V gene is TRBV20-1, the J gene TRBJ2-1; 10 nucleotides line up with TRBD2. Germline-derived CDR1 and CDR2 are DFQATT and SNEGSKA (reference sequence). The CDR3 has 13 residues. V was clipped by 2 bases and J by 9 bases; unmatched bases: 4. The CDR3 spells CSARLAGVSEQFF. For the CDR3, the DNA is TGCAGTGCTAGACTAGCGGGAGTCAGTGAGCAGTTCTTC.